This T cell receptor beta chain was captured in a study of T cell responses to AZD1222 COVID-19 vaccine. There are 17 residues in the CDR3. The junction had 11 bases not matched to a gene; V was cut back by 3 bases and J by 3 bases. In germline, CDR1 is LNHNV, CDR2 YYDKDF (reference sequence). In the case of this clone: As yet, its antigen is unknown.

Points from the study as a whole: Only a handful of AZD1222 recipients, several in all, had baseline seropositivity. The donor group comprised mostly white British people and more females; the analysis possibly underestimated clonal diversity.

Sequencing was performed with immunoSEQ multiplex PCR; in TCRdb, only in-frame clones are kept and a portion is missing. The sample lists 130,000 to 150,000 clones, roughly 93% occurring once. The rearrangement joins TRBV15 to TRBJ1-3; 7 nucleotides line up with TRBD1. Sequenced here: peripheral blood, sampled after recovery from COVID-19. The clonotype was recovered from an adult who had recovered from COVID-19. The chain's CDR3 is CATSRAPPTGNGNTIYF. CDR3 nucleotide sequence: TGTGCCACCAGCAGGGCTCCCCCGACAGGGAATGGAAACACCATATATTTT. The variable domain in full, completed from reference TRBV15 and TRBJ1-3, reads DAMVIQNPRYQVTQFGKPVTLSCSQTLNHNVMYWYQQKSSQAPKLLFHYYDKDFNNEADTPDNFQSRRPNTSFCFLDIRSPGLGDTAMYLCATSRAPPTGNGNTIYFGEGSWLTVV.